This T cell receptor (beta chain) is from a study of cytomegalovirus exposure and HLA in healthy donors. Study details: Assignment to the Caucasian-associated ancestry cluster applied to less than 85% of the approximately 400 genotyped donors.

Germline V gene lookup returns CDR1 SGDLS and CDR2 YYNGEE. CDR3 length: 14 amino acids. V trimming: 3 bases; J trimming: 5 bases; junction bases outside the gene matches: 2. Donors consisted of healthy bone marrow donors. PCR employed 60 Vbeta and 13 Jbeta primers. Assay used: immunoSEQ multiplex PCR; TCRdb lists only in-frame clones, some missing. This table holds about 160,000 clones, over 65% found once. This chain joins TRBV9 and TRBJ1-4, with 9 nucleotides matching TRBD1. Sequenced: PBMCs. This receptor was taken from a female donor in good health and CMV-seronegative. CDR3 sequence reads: CASSADRGNEKLFF. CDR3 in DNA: TGTGCCAGCAGCGCGGACAGGGGAAATGAAAAACTGTTTTTT.